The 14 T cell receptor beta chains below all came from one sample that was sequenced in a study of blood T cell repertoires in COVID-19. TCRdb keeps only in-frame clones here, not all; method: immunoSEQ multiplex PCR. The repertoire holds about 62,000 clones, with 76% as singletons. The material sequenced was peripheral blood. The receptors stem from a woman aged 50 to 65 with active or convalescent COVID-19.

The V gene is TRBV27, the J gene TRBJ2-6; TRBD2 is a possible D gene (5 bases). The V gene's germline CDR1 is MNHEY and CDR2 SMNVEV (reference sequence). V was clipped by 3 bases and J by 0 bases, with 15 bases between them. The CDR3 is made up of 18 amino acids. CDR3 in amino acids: CASSFGWRANSGANVLTF. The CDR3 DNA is TGTGCCAGCAGTTTCGGGTGGCGGGCCAACTCTGGGGCCAACGTCCTGACTTTC.

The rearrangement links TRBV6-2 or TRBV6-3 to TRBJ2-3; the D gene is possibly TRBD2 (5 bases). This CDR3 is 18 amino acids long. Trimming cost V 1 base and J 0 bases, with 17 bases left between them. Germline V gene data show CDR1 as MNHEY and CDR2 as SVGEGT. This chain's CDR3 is CASSYFRGLALSTDTQYF. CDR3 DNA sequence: TGTGCCAGCAGTTACTTTCGCGGGCTAGCCCTGAGCACAGATACGCAGTATTTT.

CDR3 in amino acids: CASSLARDRDVEAFF. In DNA form, the CDR3 reads TGTGCCAGCAGCTTAGCCCGAGACAGGGACGTCGAGGCTTTCTTT. The chain recombines TRBV11-2 with TRBJ1-1; 7 bases map to TRBD1. The CDR3 sequence is 15 residues long. V shed 1 base, J shed 11 bases, and the junction held 13 bases outside the gene matches. Germline CDR1 and CDR2: SGHAT and FQNNGV.

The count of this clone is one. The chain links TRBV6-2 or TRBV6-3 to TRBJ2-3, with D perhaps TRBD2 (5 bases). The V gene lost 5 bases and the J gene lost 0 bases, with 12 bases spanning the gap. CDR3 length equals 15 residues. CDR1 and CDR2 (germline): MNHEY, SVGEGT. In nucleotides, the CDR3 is TGTGCCAGCAGTACCCCCCGAGGGAGCACAGATACGCAGTATTTT. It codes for CASSTPRGSTDTQYF.

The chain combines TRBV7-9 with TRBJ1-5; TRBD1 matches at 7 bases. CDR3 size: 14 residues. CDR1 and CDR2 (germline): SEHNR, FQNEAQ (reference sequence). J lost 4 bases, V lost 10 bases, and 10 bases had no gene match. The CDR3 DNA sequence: TGTGCCACGACCCACCGGGACAGTAATCAGCCCCAGCATTTT. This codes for CATTHRDSNQPQHF.

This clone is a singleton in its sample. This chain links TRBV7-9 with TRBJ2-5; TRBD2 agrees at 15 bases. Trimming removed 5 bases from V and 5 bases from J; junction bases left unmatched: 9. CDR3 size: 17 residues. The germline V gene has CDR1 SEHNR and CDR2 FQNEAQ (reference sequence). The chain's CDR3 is CASSPGLAGGQGETQYF. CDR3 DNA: TGTGCCAGCAGCCCTGGACTAGCGGGAGGGCAAGGGGAGACCCAGTACTTC.

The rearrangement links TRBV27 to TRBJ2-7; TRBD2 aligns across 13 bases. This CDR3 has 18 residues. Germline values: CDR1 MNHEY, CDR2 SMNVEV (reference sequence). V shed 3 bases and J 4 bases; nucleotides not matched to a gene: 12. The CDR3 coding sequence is TGTGCCAGCAGTTTGGTTTACTCGGGACTAGCGGGAAGATACGAGCAGTACTTC. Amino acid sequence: CASSLVYSGLAGRYEQYF.

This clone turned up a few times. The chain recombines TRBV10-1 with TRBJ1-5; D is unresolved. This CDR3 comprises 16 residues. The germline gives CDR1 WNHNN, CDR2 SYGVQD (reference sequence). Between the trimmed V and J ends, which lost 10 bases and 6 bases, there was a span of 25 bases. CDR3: CATKITRGPMCQPQHF. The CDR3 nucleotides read TGCGCCACCAAGATTACCCGGGGTCCAATGTGTCAGCCCCAGCATTTT.

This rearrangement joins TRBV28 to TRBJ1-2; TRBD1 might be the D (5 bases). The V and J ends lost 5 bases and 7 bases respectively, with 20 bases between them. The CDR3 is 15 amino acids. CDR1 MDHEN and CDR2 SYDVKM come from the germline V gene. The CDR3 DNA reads TGTGCCAGCAGTGTACAGGACCGTCTCGGCGGTGGCTACACCTTC. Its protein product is CASSVQDRLGGGYTF.

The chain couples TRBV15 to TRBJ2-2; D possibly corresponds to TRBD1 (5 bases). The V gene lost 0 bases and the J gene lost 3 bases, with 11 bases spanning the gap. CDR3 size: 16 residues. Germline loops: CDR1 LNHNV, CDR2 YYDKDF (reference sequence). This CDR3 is CATSRDPGSYTGELFF. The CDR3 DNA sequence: TGTGCCACCAGCAGAGATCCAGGGTCTTACACCGGGGAGCTGTTTTTT.

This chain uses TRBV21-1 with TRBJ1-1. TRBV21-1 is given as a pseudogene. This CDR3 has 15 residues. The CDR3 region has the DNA TGTGCCAGCACCACAAAGCGGTCCCGCTGCGCGGAAGCTTTCTTT. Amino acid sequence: CASTTKRSRCAEAFF.

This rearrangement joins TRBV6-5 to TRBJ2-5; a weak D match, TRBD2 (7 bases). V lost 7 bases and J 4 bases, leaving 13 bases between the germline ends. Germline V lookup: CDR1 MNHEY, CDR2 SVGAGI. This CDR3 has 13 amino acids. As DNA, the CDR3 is TGTGCCAGCACCGAAAGGGGGGGAGAGACCCAGTACTTC. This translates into CASTERGGETQYF.

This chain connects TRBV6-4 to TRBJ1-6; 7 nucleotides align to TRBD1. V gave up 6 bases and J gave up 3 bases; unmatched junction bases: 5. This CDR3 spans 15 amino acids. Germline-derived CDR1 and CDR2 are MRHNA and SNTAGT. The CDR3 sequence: CASRETGFYNSPLHF. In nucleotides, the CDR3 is TGTGCCAGCAGAGAGACAGGGTTCTATAATTCACCCCTCCACTTT.

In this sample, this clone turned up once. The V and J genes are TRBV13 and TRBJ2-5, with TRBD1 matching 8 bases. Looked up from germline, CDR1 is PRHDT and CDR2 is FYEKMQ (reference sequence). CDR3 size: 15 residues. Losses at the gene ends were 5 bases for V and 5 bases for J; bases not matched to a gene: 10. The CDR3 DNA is TGTGCCAGCAGCGATTCCGGGACAGGTGGGGAGACCCAGTACTTC. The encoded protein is CASSDSGTGGETQYF. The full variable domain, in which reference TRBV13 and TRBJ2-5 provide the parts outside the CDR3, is AAGVIQSPRHLIKEKRETATLKCYPIPRHDTVYWYQQGPGQDPQFLISFYEKMQSDKGSIPDRFSAQQFSDYHSELNMSSLELGDSALYFCASSDSGTGGETQYFGPGTRLLVL.